This TCR beta chain was documented in a study of blood T cell repertoires in COVID-19. At the level of the study: Donors in the United States, Italy and Spain gave samples during acute or convalescent COVID-19. T cells, B-cell-depleted T cells, or PBMCs supplied cDNA or gDNA.

As originally analysed: The assay estimated nucleated cells by amplifying reference gene primers. Method: immunoSEQ multiplex PCR; TCRdb's copy keeps in-frame clones and lacks some. The D gene and trimming were derived from the DNA, and the V and J assignments and clone size from that table. Of about 98,000 clones in the sample, approximately 86% are singletons; the top ten hold about 3%. The V gene's germline CDR1 is KGHSH and CDR2 LQKENI. Termini included, the CDR3 measures 16 amino acids. A note on this clone: Because the CDR3's place on the DNA is in doubt, the DNA is left out and the CDR3 is given as listed by TCRdb.

Material for sequencing was peripheral blood. This chain joins TRBV18 and TRBJ2-3; whether TRBD2, the table's D call, matches the DNA was not checked. This clonotype was obtained from a man aged 50 to 60 with active or convalescent COVID-19. CDR3: CASSPPRVAAEIRSIF.